The clone carrying this T cell receptor beta chain was observed a single time. Its specificity is not known. The CDR3 covers 13 residues. Germline V gene lookup returns CDR1 SQVTM and CDR2 ANQGSEA. The record originates from a study of Graves' ophthalmopathy and Graves' hyperthyroidism. The study amplified TCR beta CDR3 regions using RNA transcripts. HTBI primers served in a first-round RT-PCR, which a second-round multiplex PCR followed. TCRdb analysed the multiplex PCR reads with MiXCR anew, one entry per CDR3 protein. The table shows over a million distinct CDR3 sequences, with about 38% occurring only once. Study outcomes and limitations: Detected in blood as well were most expanded thyroid clonotypes with frequency above 0.001.

This sequence was found in an adult man with Graves' hyperthyroidism. The rearrangement joins TRBV29-1 to TRBJ2-7, with D perhaps given as TRBD1 or TRBD2 (5 bases each). Material for sequencing was peripheral blood or thyroid tissue (not recorded which). The CDR3 loop is CSLSTGTTYEQYF. CDR3 nucleotides: TGCAGTTTATCGACCGGGACCACCTACGAGCAGTACTTC.